This record concerns one T cell receptor beta chain sequence. It lacks a known antigen. There are no base qualities to consult, and no much larger clone falls within one base. The data originate from a study of blood T cell repertoires in COVID-19 (dated by TCRdb to the early 2020s). For the study in its entirety: The collaborator samples originated in the United States, Italy and Spain and spanned the acute and convalescent phases of COVID-19. Nearly every sample came with metadata listing a de-identified subject ID, COVID-19 status, age in years and sex. The repertoires were released in a freely available public database intended as a resource for research on the immune response to SARS-CoV-2. Where HLA class I and class II types were available, the types were taken from metadata supplied by the sample provider, not from assay-based typing. The prospective study material was composed of cDNA or gDNA derived from T cells, B-cell-depleted T cells, or PBMCs. Subjects who had been exposed to COVID-19, were actively infected with it, or had recovered from it provided the deeply sampled blood TCRbeta repertoires that made up the dataset. Samples were obtained from the ongoing ImmuneRACE study (first 160 participants) and from 950 to 1,500 subjects provided by 6 global collaborators. The full study reports these points: How much clinical and demographic metadata was included differed by source and by participant, and the metadata was provided uncurated.

Each collaborating institution followed its own protocols to collect whole blood in K2EDTA tubes. For TCRbeta analysis, collaborators shipped samples as frozen whole blood, isolated PBMCs, or DNA extracted from either of those sample types. The immunoSEQ Assay, a bias-controlled multiplex PCR, was used to amplify TCRbeta CDR3 regions from genomic DNA. Per the source publication's procedure: Within the assay, amplification of reference gene primers was used to estimate how many nucleated cells each sample contained. Sequence reads were collapsed and filtered to measure the absolute abundance of every unique TCRbeta CDR3 rearrangement. For each sample, productive Simpson clonality was calculated by taking the square root of Simpson's diversity index across productive rearrangements. TCRdb obtained this table from immuneACCESS and retained in-frame rearrangements with V and J assigned. These tables miss some clones; where compared with another copy, unresolved V genes account for less than half of the shortfall, and the remainder is unexplained. The D gene and trimming were derived from the DNA, and the V and J assignments and clone size from that table. The sample table holds about 410,000 clones, of which roughly 90% were seen once. The ten largest clones add up to about 1.5% of the sample.

Reading from cysteine to phenylalanine, the CDR3 counts 12 amino acids. The sequence is cut down to CDR3 DNA, 36 bases in frame from base 1. CDR1 and CDR2 (SGHDN, FVKESK) derive from the germline V gene. The trim is 4 bases for V and 3 bases for J, with a gap of 4 bases between the germline ends. The sample consisted of peripheral blood. The sequence is built from TRBV14 and TRBJ2-1, with the D segment identity uncertain. The TCR was taken from a woman in her twenties or thirties with active or convalescent COVID-19. Here is the DNA: TGTGCCAGCAGCCCAGGCTACAATGAGCAGTTCTTC. Translated, it reads CASSPGYNEQFF.